This T cell receptor beta chain was recorded in a study of blood T cell repertoires in COVID-19. Study overall: Sources were T cells, B-cell-depleted T cells, or PBMCs; the material itself was cDNA or gDNA.

As originally analysed: Counts of nucleated cells, estimated from reference gene primer amplification, were obtained. Measured with immunoSEQ multiplex PCR; TCRdb has only the in-frame clones, and not every one. The DNA was the basis for D and trimming; V, J and clone size are from that table. The repertoire has about 120,000 clones, roughly 80% of them found once; the top ten carry about 25%. The CDR3 covers 16 residues. J was trimmed by 0 bases and V by 6 bases; bases with no gene match: 9. CDR1 and CDR2 (germline): MDHEN, SYDVKM. The V gene is TRBV28, the J gene TRBJ2-3; 7 positions agree with TRBD2. The sequence was collected from a human donor in a cohort sampled during active COVID-19. Sequencing was performed on peripheral blood. CDR3 protein: CASRSAGTISTDTQYF. For the CDR3, the DNA is TGTGCCAGCAGATCAGCCGGGACTATAAGCACAGATACGCAGTATTTT.